The 28 T cell receptor beta chains below were found in one sample sequenced in a study of T-cell reconstitution after alpha-beta-depleted transplantation in children. Unique molecular identifiers were used to barcode this TCRbeta library. Each CDR3 protein gets one entry after TCRdb re-called the PCR reads with MiXCR. The table includes tens of thousands of distinct CDR3 sequences, around a sixth detected once. The sequencing here drew on PBMCs, mostly from graft donor cells, taken 360 days after TCRalphabeta/CD19-depleted stem cell transplant. Source of these receptors: a male patient between 2 and 10 years old who had a stem cell transplant for acute lymphoblastic leukemia, so the T cells may come from the graft donor.

The J gene is TRBJ2-3, the V gene TRBV29-1, with 8 bases identical to TRBD2. Trimming removed 6 bases from V and 3 bases from J; junction bases left unmatched: 8. The CDR3 contains 14 residues. Germline CDR1 is SQVTM and CDR2 is ANQGSEA. The CDR3 bases are TGCAGCGTAGAAAGCGGGAGATGGACAGATACGCAGTATTTT. Its translation: CSVESGRWTDTQYF.

Remarks on this clonotype: This may be a read error: a much more frequent sequence differs by one nucleotide. This chain connects TRBV4-1 to TRBJ2-1, with a weak D call TRBD2 (5 bases). Germline V gene lookup returns CDR1 MGHRA and CDR2 YSYEKL. The CDR3 contains 15 residues. The CDR3 bases are TGCGCCAGCAGCCAAGATCAACGCTGGGGAGTCCCTTTCCTCTTC. This sequence encodes CASSQDQRWGVPFLF.

This clonotype was seen a handful of times. The rearrangement uses TRBV19 and TRBJ2-7, with 14 positions matching TRBD2. From germline, CDR1 is LNHDA and CDR2 SQIVND (reference sequence). The length of the CDR3 is 17 residues. V gave up 6 bases and J gave up 4 bases; unmatched junction bases: 11. In DNA, the CDR3 is TGTGCCAGTAGCTTCCTCCCGGGACTAGCGGGGGATTACGAGCAGTACTTC. This encodes CASSFLPGLAGDYEQYF.

This clonotype was seen a handful of times. This chain uses TRBV3-1 with TRBJ2-7; D gene unclear. The V gene lost 1 base and the J gene lost 7 bases, with 11 bases spanning the gap. The CDR3 is made up of 13 amino acids. Germline lookup yields CDR1 LGHDT and CDR2 YNNKEL (reference sequence). In DNA, the CDR3 is TGTGCCAGCAGCCAAGGTGCTAAGTCGGAGCAGTACTTC. Translated: CASSQGAKSEQYF.

The chain employs TRBV12-3 or TRBV12-4 and TRBJ1-5; tentative D call: TRBD1 (6 bases). V dropped 2 bases and J dropped 5 bases, with 7 bases sitting between them. The length of the CDR3 is 13 residues. The chain's CDR3 is CASSLQGYQPQHF. CDR3 DNA sequence: TGTGCCAGCAGTTTACAGGGGTATCAGCCCCAGCATTTT.

This clonotype appeared a few times. CDR3 coding DNA: TGCAGTGGCAGGCAGACAGGGTCAGATACGCAGTATTTT. This gives the protein CSGRQTGSDTQYF. The chain couples TRBV20-1 to TRBJ2-3; 7 positions match TRBD1. Trimming cost V 7 bases and J 4 bases; bases outside gene matches: 8. Germline assignment: CDR1 DFQATT and CDR2 SNEGSKA (reference sequence). This CDR3 contains 13 residues.

The sample holds many counts of this clonotype. The V and J genes are TRBV5-6 and TRBJ2-7; no clear D. CDR1 and CDR2 (germline): SGHDT, YYEEEE. V was pared by 0 bases and J by 4 bases, with 8 bases between. The CDR3 runs to 13 residues. The CDR3 sequence is CASSLANVYEQYF. CDR3 in DNA: TGTGCCAGCAGCTTGGCTAATGTTTACGAGCAGTACTTC.

The chain combines TRBV6-1 with TRBJ2-3; 8 positions agree with TRBD1. The V gene end was trimmed by 8 bases and the J gene end by 0 bases; junction bases not matched to a gene: 10. Germline loops: CDR1 MNHNS, CDR2 SASEGT. The CDR3 runs to 16 residues. CDR3 sequence (DNA): TGTGCCAGCGGCGGGACAGGTTGGGATAGCACAGATACGCAGTATTTT. Its protein product is CASGGTGWDSTDTQYF.

This clonotype was recorded at least ten times. The gene calls are TRBV5-1 and TRBJ2-5; 9 bases align to TRBD2. The CDR3 is 18 amino acids. The germline V gene encodes CDR1 SGHRS and CDR2 YFSETQ. V shed 0 bases and J 1 base; nucleotides not matched to a gene: 10. The CDR3 is CASSLEGLLAGFQETQYF. The CDR3 bases are TGCGCCAGCAGCTTGGAGGGGTTGCTAGCGGGGTTCCAAGAGACCCAGTACTTC.

J is TRBJ2-5 and V is TRBV6-5; the D is unclear. In germline, CDR1 is MNHEY, CDR2 SVGAGI. The CDR3 loop spans 13 amino acids. With 2 bases removed from V and 5 bases from J, the gap between germline ends came to 9 bases. The CDR3 spells CASSYTRRETQYF. DNA of the CDR3: TGTGCCAGCAGTTACACGCGAAGGGAGACCCAGTACTTC.

This clonotype was observed a few times. V is TRBV6-1 and J is TRBJ2-7; D is perhaps TRBD1 (5 bases). The CDR3 consists of 13 residues. Trimming left V 6 bases short and J 5 bases short, with 14 bases between. Germline lookup yields CDR1 MNHNS and CDR2 SASEGT. The CDR3 DNA reads as TGTGCCAGCAGGGGGCGCGTTTACCACGAGCAGTACTTC. It is translated as CASRGRVYHEQYF.

This clonotype was counted ten times or more. This chain connects TRBV5-1 to TRBJ2-1, with TRBD2 matching over 13 bases. Germline CDR1 reads SGHRS; CDR2 reads YFSETQ. The CDR3 has 17 amino acids. J lost 6 bases, V lost 4 bases, and 10 bases had no gene match. The chain's CDR3 is CASSGGLAGPRINEQFF. The CDR3 nucleotides read TGCGCCAGCAGCGGGGGACTAGCGGGACCGAGGATCAATGAGCAGTTCTTC.

This clonotype has more than one count but fewer than ten. The chain uses TRBV11-3 and TRBJ1-1; D ambiguous. The CDR3 totals 14 residues. Trimming left V 0 bases short and J 0 bases short, with 5 bases between. Germline assignment: CDR1 SGHNT and CDR2 YENEEA. Here the CDR3 reads CASSLEAMNTEAFF. The CDR3 coding sequence is TGTGCCAGCAGCTTAGAAGCAATGAACACTGAAGCTTTCTTT. The variable domain in full, with the rest retrieved from reference TRBV11-3 and TRBJ1-1, is EAGVVQSPRYKIIEKKQPVAFWCNPISGHNTLYWYLQNLGQGPELLIRYENEEAVDDSQLPKDRFSAERLKGVDSTLKIQPAELGDSAVYLCASSLEAMNTEAFFGQGTRLTVV.

The chain recombines TRBV11-3 with TRBJ2-4; D is unresolved. Trimming pared 4 bases from V and 8 bases from J, leaving 18 bases between. In germline, CDR1 is SGHNT, CDR2 YENEEA. This CDR3 comprises 15 residues. CDR3 loop: CASSSGPTARDIQYF. Written as DNA, the CDR3 is TGTGCCAGCAGCTCAGGCCCTACCGCTAGGGACATTCAGTACTTC.

CDR3: CASSPRLAGVLLSGANVLTF. The CDR3 DNA is TGTGCCAGCAGCCCTCGACTAGCTGGAGTCCTCCTCTCTGGGGCCAACGTCCTGACTTTC. This chain joins TRBV3-1 and TRBJ2-6; 7 bases map to TRBD2. The V and J ends lost 4 bases and 0 bases, in that order; junction bases with no gene match: 15. The CDR3 is made up of 20 amino acids. CDR1 is LGHDT, CDR2 YNNKEL, per germline (reference sequence).

At least ten counts were recorded for this clonotype. This chain links TRBV27 with TRBJ2-7, with D perhaps matching TRBD1 or TRBD2 (5 bases each). The germline V and J ends were trimmed by 3 bases and 3 bases, with 9 bases remaining between them. This CDR3 contains 13 residues. The V gene's germline CDR1 is MNHEY and CDR2 SMNVEV (reference sequence). CDR3 sequence reads: CASSFHGGYEQYF. Here the CDR3 DNA reads TGTGCCAGCAGTTTTCATGGGGGCTACGAGCAGTACTTC.

The chain has TRBV18 and TRBJ2-7; perhaps TRBD1 as D (6 bases). CDR3 length: 12 residues. In germline, CDR1 is KGHSH, CDR2 LQKENI. Trimming shortened V by 4 bases and J by 7 bases, and 11 bases separated the two germline ends. CDR3: CASSLQGLEQYF. DNA for the CDR3: TGTGCCAGCTCACTTCAGGGGTTGGAGCAGTACTTC.

The rearrangement links TRBV24-1 to TRBJ2-2, with 7 bases identical to TRBD1. V shed 1 base, J shed 1 base, and the junction held 5 bases outside the gene matches. The CDR3 extends over 17 amino acids. Germline V gene data show CDR1 as KGHDR and CDR2 as SFDVKD. CDR3 nucleotides: TGTGCCACCAGTGATTTCTTCTGGACAGGGAACACCGGGGAGCTGTTTTTT. Amino acid sequence: CATSDFFWTGNTGELFF.

This clonotype came up a few times. The chain combines TRBV12-3 or TRBV12-4 with TRBJ2-1; 9 nucleotides align to TRBD2. The CDR3 is 16 residues long. V was pared by 5 bases and J by 7 bases, with 12 bases of the junction left unmatched. The CDR3 spells CASSDPAGGILNEQFF. CDR3 nucleotides: TGTGCCAGCAGTGACCCAGCGGGAGGTATTCTAAATGAGCAGTTCTTC.

This clonotype was detected only a few times. The rearrangement joins TRBV2 to TRBJ2-2; 7 bases fit TRBD1. The CDR3 runs 12 residues. Looked up from germline, CDR1 is SNHLY and CDR2 is FYNNEI. Trimming at V came to 6 bases and at J to 7 bases, leaving 2 bases not matched to a gene. CDR3: CASRTGIGELFF. For the CDR3, the DNA is TGTGCCAGCAGGACAGGGATCGGGGAGCTGTTTTTT.

The genes are TRBV5-1 and TRBJ2-3; D is tentatively TRBD1 or TRBD2 (6 bases each). Germline values: CDR1 SGHRS, CDR2 YFSETQ. The CDR3 length is 15 residues. V was trimmed by 5 bases and J by 2 bases, leaving 15 bases between them. In nucleotides, the CDR3 is TGCGCCAGCAGTTCGGGGGCTAGGACCACAGATACGCAGTATTTT. Translated: CASSSGARTTDTQYF.

This clonotype was seen a handful of times. The V gene is TRBV12-3 or TRBV12-4, the J gene TRBJ1-6; D is possibly TRBD1 (5 bases). The CDR3 runs 12 residues. The V end was cut by 3 bases, the J end by 9 bases, with 6 bases between. CDR3: CASSFGGSPLHF. The DNA for the CDR3 is TGTGCCAGCAGTTTCGGGGGTTCACCCCTCCACTTT.

This clonotype was found a few times. This chain uses TRBV11-2 with TRBJ2-7; D unclear. The CDR3 loop spans 16 amino acids. Trimming took off 8 bases at V and 2 bases at J, with 22 bases between the two ends. Germline values: CDR1 SGHAT, CDR2 FQNNGV. The CDR3 coding sequence is TGTGCCAGCCCAATCTGTCGGCGGCGGAGTCCCTACGAGCAGTACTTC. The encoded protein is CASPICRRRSPYEQYF.

This clonotype was detected a few times. The CDR3 bases are TGTGCCAGCAGCTTTGGGGGGAGGAATCCAGAGACCCAGTACTTC. Amino acids: CASSFGGRNPETQYF. The gene calls are TRBV11-2 and TRBJ2-5, with D possibly TRBD2 on 6 matching bases. The CDR3 length is 15 residues. The germline gives CDR1 SGHAT, CDR2 FQNNGV. The V end was cut by 3 bases, the J end by 4 bases, with 15 bases between.

This clonotype occurred many times. V usage is TRBV6-2 or TRBV6-3 and J usage is TRBJ1-1, with 8 bases matching TRBD1. The CDR3 contains 14 residues. With 0 bases clipped from V and 4 bases from J, the junction kept 1 base outside the gene matches. The V gene's germline CDR1 is MNHEY and CDR2 SVGEGT. The CDR3 protein is CASSYSTGATEAFF. The CDR3 bases are TGTGCCAGCAGTTACTCGACAGGGGCCACTGAAGCTTTCTTT.

This clonotype turned up a few times. This sequence joins TRBV3-1 and TRBJ2-1; 7 nucleotides agree with TRBD1. The CDR3 extends over 15 amino acids. The V segment lost 5 bases and the J segment 6 bases; nucleotides outside the gene matches: 10. Germline V CDR1 and CDR2: LGHDT, YNNKEL (reference sequence). CDR3 loop: CASSFRQGASNEQFF. CDR3 sequence (DNA): TGTGCCAGCAGCTTCAGACAGGGAGCGAGCAATGAGCAGTTCTTC.

This clonotype was picked up many times. The chain joins TRBV7-9 to TRBJ1-4; TRBD1 is a possible D gene (5 bases). CDR3 length equals 15 residues. Trimming removed 3 bases from V and 1 base from J, with 9 bases in between. Germline CDR1 reads SEHNR; CDR2 reads FQNEAQ (reference sequence). The CDR3 protein is CASSFGTLTNEKLFF. CDR3 DNA sequence: TGTGCCAGCAGCTTTGGGACTCTAACTAATGAAAAACTGTTTTTT.

This clonotype was recorded at least ten times. This chain connects TRBV10-3 to TRBJ2-6, with a possible D match to TRBD2 (5 bases). V shed 8 bases and J shed 2 bases, with 10 bases lying between them. The CDR3 is 14 amino acids. Germline V gene data show CDR1 as ENHRY and CDR2 as SYGVKD. The CDR3 reads CAIGGGTGANVLTF. CDR3 bases: TGTGCCATCGGAGGTGGAACTGGGGCCAACGTCCTGACTTTC.